The clone carrying this T cell receptor (beta chain) was observed a handful of times. The antigen is not known. At one end, the junction sequence differs from germline, possibly due to a read error. The template was RNA from unsorted bulk tissue. Distant lung tissue was collected more than 3 cm away from the tumor edge. Between August and November 2014, newly diagnosed, chemotherapy-naive lung cancer patients underwent thoracic surgery in China. This entry comes from a study of tumor and adjacent non-tumor tissue in lung cancer. The library came from three nested PCR rounds adapted from ARM-PCR protocols. In TCRdb, the multiplex PCR reads were re-called with MiXCR into one record per CDR3 protein. In the table there are about 98,000 distinct CDR3 sequences, 80% of which are singletons. CDR3 length: 18 residues. Germline V gene data show CDR1 as SGHNT and CDR2 as YENEEA. Study findings and constraints: TCR diversity was significantly greater in tumor than normal lung tissue. Top 100 clones took a larger repertoire share in normal lung. Patients with more diverse tumor TCRs had worse survival.

The sequence came from a man between 60 and 75 years old with small cell lung cancer. This sequence joins TRBV11-3 and TRBJ2-1; TRBD2 matches at 12 bases. The sequencing sample was made of distant non-tumor lung tissue. The CDR3 loop reads CTSSLDGVELAGGGEQFF. DNA for the CDR3: TGTACCAGCAGCTTAGATGGGGTGGAACTAGCGGGAGGAGGTGAGCAGTTCTTC.